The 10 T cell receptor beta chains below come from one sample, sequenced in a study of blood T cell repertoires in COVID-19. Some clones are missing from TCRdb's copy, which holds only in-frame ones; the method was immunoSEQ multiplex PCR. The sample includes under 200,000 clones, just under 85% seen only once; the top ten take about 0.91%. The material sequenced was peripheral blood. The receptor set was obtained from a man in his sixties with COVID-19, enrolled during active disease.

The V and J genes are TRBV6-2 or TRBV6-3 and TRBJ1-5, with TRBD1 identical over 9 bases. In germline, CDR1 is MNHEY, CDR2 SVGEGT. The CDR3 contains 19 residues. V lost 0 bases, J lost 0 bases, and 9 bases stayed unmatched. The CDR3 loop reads CASSYSLGQGLDSNQPQHF. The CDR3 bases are TGTGCCAGCAGTTACTCGCTTGGACAGGGGCTAGATAGCAATCAGCCCCAGCATTTT.

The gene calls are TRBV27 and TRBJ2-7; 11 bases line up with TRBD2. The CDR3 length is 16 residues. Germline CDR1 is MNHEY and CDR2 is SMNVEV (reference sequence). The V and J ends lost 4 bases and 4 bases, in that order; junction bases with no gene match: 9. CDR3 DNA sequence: TGTGCCAGCAGTTCCATAGCGGGAGGGGGTTCATACGAGCAGTACTTC. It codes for CASSSIAGGGSYEQYF.

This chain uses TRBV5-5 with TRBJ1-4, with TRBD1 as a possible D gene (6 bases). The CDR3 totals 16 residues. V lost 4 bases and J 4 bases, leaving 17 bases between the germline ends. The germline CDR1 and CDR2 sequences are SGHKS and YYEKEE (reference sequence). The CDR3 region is CASSPWTDRVNEKLFF. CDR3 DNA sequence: TGTGCCAGCAGCCCATGGACAGACCGAGTTAATGAAAAACTGTTTTTT.

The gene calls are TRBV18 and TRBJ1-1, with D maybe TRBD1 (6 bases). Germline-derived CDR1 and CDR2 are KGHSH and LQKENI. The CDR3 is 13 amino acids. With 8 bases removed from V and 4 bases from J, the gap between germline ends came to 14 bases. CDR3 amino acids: CASQVTGSTEAFF. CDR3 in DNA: TGTGCCAGCCAAGTTACAGGGTCCACTGAAGCTTTCTTT.

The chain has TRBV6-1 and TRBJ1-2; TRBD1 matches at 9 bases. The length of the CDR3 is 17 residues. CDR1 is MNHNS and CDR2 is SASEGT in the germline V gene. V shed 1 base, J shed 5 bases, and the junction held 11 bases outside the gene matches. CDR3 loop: CASSEVRSGTGPYGYTF. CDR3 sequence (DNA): TGTGCCAGCAGTGAAGTTAGGAGTGGGACAGGGCCTTATGGCTACACCTTC.

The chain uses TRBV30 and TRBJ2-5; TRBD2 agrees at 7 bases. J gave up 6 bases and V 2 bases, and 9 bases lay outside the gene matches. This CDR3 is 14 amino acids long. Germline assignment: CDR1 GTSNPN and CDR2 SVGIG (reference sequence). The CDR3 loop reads CAWSHGLGTKTQYF. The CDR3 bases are TGTGCCTGGAGTCATGGACTAGGGACTAAGACCCAGTACTTC.

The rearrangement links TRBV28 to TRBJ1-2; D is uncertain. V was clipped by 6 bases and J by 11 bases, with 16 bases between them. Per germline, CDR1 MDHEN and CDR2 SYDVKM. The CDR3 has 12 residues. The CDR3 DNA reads TGTGCCAGCAGGCCGTCCCCGGAGCGATACACCTTC. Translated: CASRPSPERYTF.

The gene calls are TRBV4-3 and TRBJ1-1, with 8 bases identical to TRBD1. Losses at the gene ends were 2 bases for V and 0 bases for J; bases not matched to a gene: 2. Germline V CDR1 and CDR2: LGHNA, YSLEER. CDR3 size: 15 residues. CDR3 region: CASSQTTGVNTEAFF. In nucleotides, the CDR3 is TGCGCCAGCAGCCAAACGACAGGGGTGAACACTGAAGCTTTCTTT.

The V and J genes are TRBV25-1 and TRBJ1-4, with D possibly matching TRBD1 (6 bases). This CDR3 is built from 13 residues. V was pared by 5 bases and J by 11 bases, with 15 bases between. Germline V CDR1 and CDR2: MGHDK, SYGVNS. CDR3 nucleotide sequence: TGTGCCAGCAGTTCCAGGGGTATAGGGAAACTGTTTTTT. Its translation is CASSSRGIGKLFF.

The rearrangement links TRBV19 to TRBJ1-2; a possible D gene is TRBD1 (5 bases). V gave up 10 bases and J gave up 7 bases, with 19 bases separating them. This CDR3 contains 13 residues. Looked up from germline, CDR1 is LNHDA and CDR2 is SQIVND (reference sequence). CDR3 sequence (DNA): TGTGCCACCACGGGGGTGACCGGCCTTGGCTACACCTTC. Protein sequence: CATTGVTGLGYTF. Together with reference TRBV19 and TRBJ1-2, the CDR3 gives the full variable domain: DGGITQSPKYLFRKEGQNVTLSCEQNLNHDAMYWYRQDPGQGLRLIYYSQIVNDFQKGDIAEGYSVSREKKESFPLTVTSAQKNPTAFYLCATTGVTGLGYTFGSGTRLTVV.